The T cell receptor beta chain under discussion was sequenced for a study of healthy donors' naive CD4 and CD8 T cells. Findings and caveats of the study: CDR3 charge plus V and J genes appeared to account for approximately 13% of CD4/CD8 variance. A reported CD4+/CD8+ bias affected most V and J genes in naive cells. Negatively charged CDR3s marked CD8+ lineage; positively charged CDR3s marked CD4+ lineage.

The V and J ends lost 1 base and 2 bases, in that order; junction bases with no gene match: 4. This CDR3 is built from 15 residues. The V gene's germline CDR1 is GTSNPN and CDR2 SVGIG (reference sequence). A linear amplification protocol produced the TCR libraries from around 500 ng of total RNA. Using its own MiXCR run on the reads, TCRdb lists one record per CDR3 protein. The sample consists of roughly 200,000 distinct CDR3 sequences, under 85% of them appearing once. A remark on this clonotype: Its antigen is undetermined.

The V call is TRBV30, the J call TRBJ2-1; TRBD2 matches at 8 bases. The specimen sequenced was naive CD4+ and CD8+ T cells sorted from blood, pooled from several donors. This receptor was identified in a pool of human donors in good health; the sample pools cells from several healthy donors. The CDR3 reads CAWSEKLAAYNEQFF. The DNA for the CDR3 is TGTGCCTGGAGTGAGAAACTAGCGGCCTACAATGAGCAGTTCTTC.